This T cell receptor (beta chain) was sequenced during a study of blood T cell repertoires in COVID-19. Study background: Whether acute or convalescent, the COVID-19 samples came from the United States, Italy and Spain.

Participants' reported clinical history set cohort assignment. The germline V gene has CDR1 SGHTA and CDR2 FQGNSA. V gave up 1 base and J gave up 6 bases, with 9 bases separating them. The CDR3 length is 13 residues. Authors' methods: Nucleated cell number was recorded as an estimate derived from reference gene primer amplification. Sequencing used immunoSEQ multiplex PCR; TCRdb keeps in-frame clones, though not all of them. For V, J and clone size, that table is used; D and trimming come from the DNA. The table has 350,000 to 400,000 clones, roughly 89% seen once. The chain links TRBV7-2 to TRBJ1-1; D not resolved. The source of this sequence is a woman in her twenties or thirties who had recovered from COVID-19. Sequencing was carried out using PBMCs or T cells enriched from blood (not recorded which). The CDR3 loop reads CASSLEPAAEAFF. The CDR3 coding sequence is TGTGCCAGCAGCTTAGAACCGGCGGCTGAAGCTTTCTTT. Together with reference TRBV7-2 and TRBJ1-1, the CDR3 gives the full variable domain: GAGVSQSPSNKVTEKGKDVELRCDPISGHTALYWYRQSLGQGLEFLIYFQGNSAPDKSGLPSDRFSAERTGGSVSTLTIQRTQQEDSAVYLCASSLEPAAEAFFGQGTRLTVV.